This paragraph covers one T cell receptor (beta chain) sequence. Its target is unknown. These data are taken from a study of blood T cells in healthy people across ages. Donor samples were obtained from healthy Caucasian individuals from Russia, aged about 6 to 90. Points from the study as a whole: When set beside aged donors, long-lived donors presented more naive CD4+ cells and higher diversity.

Germline CDR1 reads LGHNA; CDR2 reads YSLEER. J gave up 0 bases and V 0 bases, and 3 bases lay outside the gene matches. This CDR3 is 16 amino acids long. Together with a sample-barcoded 5' primer, a J-beta primer mix was included in a second PCR lasting about 6 to 11 cycles. Each of the samples gave a minimum of 2.5 million paired-end reads that contained CDR3. TCRdb ran MiXCR on the 5' RACE reads and lists one entry per CDR3 protein. The table has 1 million to 1.2 million distinct CDR3 sequences, roughly two fifths seen once. The chain joins TRBV4-3 to TRBJ2-3, with 7 nucleotides matching TRBD2. The clonotype originates from a man between 18 and 29 years old in good health. Sequencing was performed on blood. For the CDR3, the DNA is TGCGCCAGCAGCCAAGAACGGGACTATAGCACAGATACGCAGTATTTT. Translation: CASSQERDYSTDTQYF.